These 17 T cell receptor beta chains were sequenced from one sample in a study of post-analysis software for immune sequencing data. Their recognized antigens are unknown. Incorporated into the TCR beta cDNA libraries were unique molecular identifiers, which served to reduce PCR and sequencing biases. Using its own MiXCR run on the PCR reads, TCRdb lists one record per CDR3 protein. The profile shows approximately 360,000 distinct CDR3 sequences, 30% to 45% of them singletons. Notes on the study in general: TRBV segments more frequent in patients than in controls numbered five and included TRBV5-6, TRBV5-1 and TRBV20-1.

Sequencing input: blood. Receptors originate from a girl under 18 with multiple sclerosis.

V gene TRBV4-3 combines with J gene TRBJ2-1, with D hard to call. The CDR3 spans 18 residues. CDR1 is LGHNA, CDR2 YSLEER, per germline. The V and J ends lost 0 bases and 0 bases respectively, with 15 bases between them. The CDR3 DNA is TGCGCCAGCAGCCAAGAAACTATGAGGCAAAGCTCCTACAATGAGCAGTTCTTC. It is translated as CASSQETMRQSSYNEQFF.

This clonotype was seen a handful of times. This rearrangement joins TRBV29-1 to TRBJ2-5; D is ambiguous. The CDR3 spans 13 residues. The V gene lost 3 bases and the J gene lost 4 bases, with 12 bases spanning the gap. The germline V gene has CDR1 SQVTM and CDR2 ANQGSEA. CDR3 loop: CSVDRVSRETQYF. The DNA for the CDR3 is TGCAGCGTTGATCGGGTGAGCAGAGAGACCCAGTACTTC.

This clonotype was counted a few times. V is TRBV7-3 and J is TRBJ2-3, with 8 bases fitting TRBD2. The germline CDR1 and CDR2 sequences are SGHTA and FQGTGA. The CDR3 is made up of 15 amino acids. V shed 6 bases, J shed 0 bases, and the junction held 5 bases outside the gene matches. Here the CDR3 DNA reads TGTGCCAGCAGTGAGACTAGCGTTAGCACAGATACGCAGTATTTT. This codes for CASSETSVSTDTQYF.

The chain couples TRBV5-1 to TRBJ2-1; D is uncertain. With 4 bases removed from V and 6 bases from J, the gap between germline ends came to 20 bases. Germline V gene sequence: CDR1 SGHRS, CDR2 YFSETQ. The CDR3 spans 16 residues. The CDR3 reads CASSPLVSPKGNEQFF. Here the CDR3 DNA reads TGCGCCAGCAGCCCCCTAGTTTCTCCGAAGGGCAATGAGCAGTTCTTC.

This clonotype was picked up a small number of times. J is TRBJ2-3 and V is TRBV2; possibly TRBD1 or TRBD2 for D (6 bases each). Germline CDR1 reads SNHLY; CDR2 reads FYNNEI. This CDR3 region has 16 residues. V lost 2 bases and J lost 0, with 12 bases in between. For the CDR3, the DNA is TGTGCCAGCAGTGAATGGGGGGCTGCTAGCACAGATACGCAGTATTTT. Residues: CASSEWGAASTDTQYF.

This rearrangement joins TRBV2 to TRBJ2-7, with D tentatively TRBD1 (5 bases). V was clipped by 6 bases and J by 2 bases, with 14 bases between them. The CDR3 is 14 amino acids. From germline, CDR1 is SNHLY and CDR2 FYNNEI. CDR3 in amino acids: CASRDLGVTYEQYF. CDR3 nucleotides: TGTGCCAGCAGAGACTTAGGGGTTACCTACGAGCAGTACTTC. The whole variable domain, remainder taken from reference TRBV2 and TRBJ2-7, is EPEVTQTPSHQVTQMGQEVILRCVPISNHLYFYWYRQILGQKVEFLVSFYNNEISEKSEIFDDQFSVERPDGSNFTLKIRSTKLEDSAMYFCASRDLGVTYEQYFGPGTRLTVT.

This chain's CDR3 is CASRSRRGTDTQYF. In nucleotides, the CDR3 is TGTGCCAGCCGCTCCAGGAGGGGTACAGATACGCAGTATTTT. The chain joins TRBV5-5 to TRBJ2-3, with D perhaps matching TRBD2 (6 bases). Trimming stripped 7 bases from V and 3 bases from J, with 15 bases between. The CDR3 length is 14 residues. CDR1 is SGHKS and CDR2 is YYEKEE in the germline V gene (reference sequence).

This chain links TRBV20-1 with TRBJ2-7; the D gene is possibly TRBD1 (6 bases). CDR1 is DFQATT, CDR2 SNEGSKA, per germline (reference sequence). The CDR3 is 13 residues long. V shed 5 bases and J shed 3 bases, with 14 bases lying between them. This CDR3 is CSAAGTLDYEQYF. The CDR3 DNA follows: TGCAGTGCTGCCGGGACACTTGACTACGAGCAGTACTTC.

The chain has TRBV3-1 and TRBJ2-4, with no clear D. CDR1 is LGHDT and CDR2 is YNNKEL in the germline V gene (reference sequence). The V and J ends lost 1 base and 4 bases respectively, with 5 bases between them. The CDR3 runs to 13 residues. CDR3 amino acids: CASSQGRKNIQYF. The CDR3 DNA sequence: TGTGCCAGCAGCCAAGGGCGGAAAAACATTCAGTACTTC.

J is TRBJ1-1 and V is TRBV27; D unresolved. CDR3 size: 13 residues. Germline V CDR1 and CDR2: MNHEY, SMNVEV (reference sequence). The V end was cut by 6 bases, the J end by 1 base, with 9 bases between. As DNA, the CDR3 is TGTGCCAGCAGCTTTATAGGGAACACTGAAGCTTTCTTT. As protein: CASSFIGNTEAFF.

The V and J genes are TRBV2 and TRBJ1-2, with unresolved D. This CDR3 is 11 amino acids long. V gave up 5 bases and J gave up 5 bases, with 6 bases separating them. The germline gives CDR1 SNHLY, CDR2 FYNNEI. This chain's CDR3 is CASSRGYGYTF. The CDR3 coding sequence is TGTGCCAGCAGTCGTGGATATGGCTACACCTTC.

This clonotype was observed a handful of times. The chain recombines TRBV6-5 with TRBJ1-1; unclear D gene. This CDR3 contains 15 residues. Trimming stripped 0 bases from V and 1 base from J, with 9 bases between. The germline V gene encodes CDR1 MNHEY and CDR2 SVGAGI. CDR3 protein: CASSYSVPENTEAFF. The CDR3 nucleotides read TGTGCCAGCAGTTACTCGGTTCCCGAGAACACTGAAGCTTTCTTT.

The chain uses TRBV7-4 and TRBJ2-1, with TRBD2 identical over 8 bases. The ends lost 5 bases at V and 1 base at J; junction bases unmatched: 19. CDR3 length: 20 amino acids. Per the germline V gene, CDR1 is SGHVT and CDR2 is SQSDAQ. As DNA, the CDR3 is TGTGCCAGCAGCACCCCACGGGCGCGGGGGGCGCTCCGTTCCTACAATGAGCAGTTCTTC. It specifies CASSTPRARGALRSYNEQFF.

This clonotype was seen a handful of times. The V call is TRBV7-6, the J call TRBJ2-4, with 7 positions matching TRBD2. The J call is doubtful: the DNA matches TRBJ2-7 better. The germline gives CDR1 SGHVS, CDR2 FNYEAQ. The CDR3 extends over 15 amino acids. CDR3 loop: CASSPGLQPTYEQYF. CDR3 nucleotide sequence: TGTGCCAGCAGCCCGGGACTACAGCCCACCTACGAGCAGTACTTC.

The chain links TRBV20-1 to TRBJ2-5, with D tentatively TRBD2 (6 bases). Germline CDR1 and CDR2: DFQATT and SNEGSKA (reference sequence). With 6 bases removed from V and 3 bases from J, the gap between germline ends came to 17 bases. The CDR3 contains 14 residues. The CDR3 reads CSAAGRRAEETQYF. The CDR3 coding sequence is TGCAGTGCCGCGGGTAGGAGGGCCGAAGAGACCCAGTACTTC.

A few counts support this clonotype. The chain joins TRBV4-1 to TRBJ1-1; D is possibly TRBD1 (5 bases). Germline V gene lookup returns CDR1 MGHRA and CDR2 YSYEKL. Deletions cut 0 bases from V and 4 bases from J, with 15 bases between. This CDR3 comprises 16 residues. CDR3 nucleotide sequence: TGCGCCAGCAGCCAAGATGCGTACGAAAGGGGCACTGAAGCTTTCTTT. It encodes CASSQDAYERGTEAFF.

V gene TRBV10-2 combines with J gene TRBJ2-2; TRBD1 or TRBD2 may be the D gene (5 bases each). Germline V CDR1 and CDR2: WSHSY, SAAADI. V lost 6 bases to trimming and J lost 1 base, with 12 bases between them. The length of the CDR3 is 15 residues. The CDR3 DNA reads as TGCGCCAGCAGACCGGGGACGGAGAACACCGGGGAGCTGTTTTTT. This encodes CASRPGTENTGELFF.